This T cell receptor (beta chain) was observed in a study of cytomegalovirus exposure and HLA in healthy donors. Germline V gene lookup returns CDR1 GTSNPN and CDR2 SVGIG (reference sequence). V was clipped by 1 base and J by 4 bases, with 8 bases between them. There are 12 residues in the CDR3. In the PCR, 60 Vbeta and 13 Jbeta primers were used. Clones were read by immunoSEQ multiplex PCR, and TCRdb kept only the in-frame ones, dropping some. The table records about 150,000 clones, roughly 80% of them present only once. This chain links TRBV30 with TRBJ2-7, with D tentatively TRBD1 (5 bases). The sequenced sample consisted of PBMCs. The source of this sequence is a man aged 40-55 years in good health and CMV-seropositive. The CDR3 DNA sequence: TGTGCCTGGAGTGGACAGACATACGAGCAGTACTTC. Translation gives CAWSGQTYEQYF.